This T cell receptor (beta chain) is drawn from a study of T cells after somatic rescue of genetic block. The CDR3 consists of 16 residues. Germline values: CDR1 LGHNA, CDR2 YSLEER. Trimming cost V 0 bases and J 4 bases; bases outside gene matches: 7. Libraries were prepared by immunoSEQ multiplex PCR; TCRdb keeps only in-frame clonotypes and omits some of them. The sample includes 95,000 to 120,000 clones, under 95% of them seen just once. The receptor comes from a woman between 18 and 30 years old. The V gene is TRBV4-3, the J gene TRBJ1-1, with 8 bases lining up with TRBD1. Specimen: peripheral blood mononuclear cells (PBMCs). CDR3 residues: CASSQDWAGGRTEAFF. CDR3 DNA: TGCGCCAGCAGCCAAGATTGGGCAGGGGGCCGCACTGAAGCTTTCTTT.